This T cell receptor (beta chain) appears in the sequencing data of a study of control samples from healthy donors and cancer patients. Some clones are missing from TCRdb's copy, which holds only in-frame ones; the method was immunoSEQ multiplex PCR. The table lists approximately 220,000 clones, around 94% of them singletons. V was trimmed by 0 bases and J by 2 bases, leaving 9 bases between them. CDR1 and CDR2 from the germline V gene are SGHNT and YYREEE (reference sequence). The CDR3 is 15 residues long. Sequencing was performed on blood. The TCR originated in a man in his forties or fifties in good health. The V gene is TRBV5-4, the J gene TRBJ1-5; D is unresolved. The CDR3 sequence: CASSLGPSGNQPQHF. Written as DNA, the CDR3 is TGTGCCAGCAGCTTGGGGCCGAGCGGCAATCAGCCCCAGCATTTT.